The 20 T cell receptor beta chains below come from one sample, sequenced in a study of metastatic and nonmetastatic thyroid tumors. Thyroid surgery took place with no prior treatment in any patient. TCRdb called clones again from the PCR reads with MiXCR. Of about 59,000 clones listed, 15% to 20% are singletons. The sample consisted of blood. The receptors shown here come from a male donor with papillary thyroid cancer or a benign thyroid nodule (not recorded which). Some clones in this sample may be carry-over from other donors' samples.

This clone was found many times. Different DNA sequences within this sample yield the same CDR3. V gene TRBV15 combines with J gene TRBJ2-5; perhaps TRBD1 as D (6 bases). This CDR3 region has 14 residues. The V and J ends lost 0 bases and 2 bases respectively, with 7 bases between them. CDR1 and CDR2 (germline): LNHNV, YYDKDF (reference sequence). The CDR3 DNA is TGTGCCACCAGCAGAGACGACAGGCAAGAGACCCAGTACTTC. It yields the protein CATSRDDRQETQYF.

This clone has only a few counts. The chain uses TRBV5-6 and TRBJ2-2; TRBD1 agrees at 10 bases. Germline CDR1 reads SGHDT; CDR2 reads YYEEEE. The V segment lost 5 bases and the J segment 6 bases; nucleotides outside the gene matches: 7. The CDR3 contains 15 residues. CDR3 nucleotides: TGTGCCAGCAGTGGGACAGGGGTAGACCCCGGGGAGCTGTTTTTT. Amino acid sequence: CASSGTGVDPGELFF.

This clone was seen repeatedly, ten times or more. This chain connects TRBV12-3 or TRBV12-4 to TRBJ1-2, with 9 bases that match TRBD1. Trimming cost V 5 bases and J 3 bases; bases outside gene matches: 7. The CDR3 extends over 15 amino acids. As DNA, the CDR3 is TGTGCCAGCAGTCCCCGGGACAGGGTAGACTATGGCTACACCTTC. Protein: CASSPRDRVDYGYTF.

The J gene is TRBJ2-7, the V gene TRBV6-5; tentatively, D is TRBD1 or TRBD2 (5 bases each). The CDR3 has 18 amino acids. The germline CDR1 and CDR2 sequences are MNHEY and SVGAGI. V lost 5 bases and J lost 5, with 28 bases in between. CDR3 sequence reads: CASSPVGAHGAKVHEQYF. In nucleotides, the CDR3 is TGTGCCAGCAGTCCCGTCGGCGCACACGGGGCGAAGGTCCACGAGCAGTACTTC.

This clone was seen a few times. The chain joins TRBV12-3 or TRBV12-4 to TRBJ2-3; D unclear. The CDR3 totals 15 residues. Trimming stripped 5 bases from V and 1 base from J, with 13 bases between. The CDR3 region is CASSTCSVGTDTQYF. Here the CDR3 DNA reads TGTGCCAGCAGTACATGCAGCGTGGGCACAGATACGCAGTATTTT.

This clone has ten or more counts. This chain joins TRBV20-1 and TRBJ2-1, with a tentative D call TRBD2 (6 bases). In germline, CDR1 is DFQATT, CDR2 SNEGSKA (reference sequence). Trimming took 1 base from V and 10 from J, leaving 20 bases between them. The CDR3 is 15 residues long. The CDR3 protein is CSARVEGPLATEQFF. Written as DNA, the CDR3 is TGCAGTGCTAGAGTGGAGGGTCCACTAGCCACCGAGCAGTTCTTC.

This clone has a count of ten or more. The rearrangement uses TRBV5-5 and TRBJ2-1; 9 positions agree with TRBD2. Germline trimming cut 4 bases from V and 13 bases from J; bases unmatched to any gene: 18. The CDR3 is 16 residues long. The germline gives CDR1 SGHKS, CDR2 YYEKEE (reference sequence). The CDR3 nucleotides are TGTGCCAGCAGCACCGGGTCTGGGCCAGCGGGAGGAGGTCAGTTCTTC. Encoded protein: CASSTGSGPAGGGQFF.

Ten or more counts support this clone. The chain recombines TRBV20-1 with TRBJ2-7; 7 nucleotides match TRBD1. J lost 4 bases, V lost 7 bases, and 7 bases had no gene match. Germline lookup yields CDR1 DFQATT and CDR2 SNEGSKA (reference sequence). This CDR3 has 12 amino acids. Written as DNA, the CDR3 is TGCAGTGTCCAACGGGACAGTTACGAGCAGTACGTC. It yields the protein CSVQRDSYEQYV.

This clone was recorded many times. V gene TRBV20-1 combines with J gene TRBJ1-1; D remains unclear. Trimming pared 3 bases from V and 2 bases from J, leaving 10 bases between. CDR1 and CDR2 from the germline V gene are DFQATT and SNEGSKA (reference sequence). This CDR3 comprises 13 residues. CDR3 sequence (DNA): TGCAGTGCTAGGGTCCCTTCAAACACTGAAGCTTTCTTT. Its protein is CSARVPSNTEAFF.

This clone has a count of ten or more. The gene calls are TRBV7-3 and TRBJ2-2, with a weak D call TRBD1 (6 bases). The length of the CDR3 is 14 residues. Trimming removed 5 bases from V and 2 bases from J, with 9 bases in between. Germline V gene data show CDR1 as SGHTA and CDR2 as FQGTGA. This CDR3 reads CASSQDRNTGELFF. CDR3 nucleotides: TGTGCCAGCAGCCAGGACAGAAACACCGGGGAGCTGTTTTTT.

This clone was found many times. Other DNA sequences of this sample code for an identical CDR3. The V gene is TRBV6-1, the J gene TRBJ2-7; tentatively, D is TRBD1 or TRBD2 (5 bases each). Germline CDR1 reads MNHNS; CDR2 reads SASEGT. The CDR3 is made up of 13 amino acids. V was cut by 3 bases and J by 2 bases, with 8 bases left in between. The CDR3 region is CASSERGAYEQYV. The CDR3 DNA reads TGTGCCAGCAGTGAGCGAGGGGCCTACGAGCAGTACGTC.

Details on this clone: This clone may be a read error of a much larger clone one base away. The rearrangement links TRBV6-5 to TRBJ2-5; 14 bases agree with TRBD2. The CDR3 is 17 amino acids. CDR1 and CDR2 (germline): MNHEY, SVGAGI. With V trimmed by 4 bases and J by 7 bases, 11 bases remained unmatched. The CDR3, as DNA: TGTGCCAGCAGTTCCCACGGGACTAGCGGGGGAAAAGGGACCCAGTACTTC. It yields the protein CASSSHGTSGGKGTQYF.

This clone showed up many times. The V gene is TRBV13, the J gene TRBJ2-4, with a weak D call TRBD2 (5 bases). The V end was cut by 5 bases, the J end by 7 bases, with 18 bases between. This CDR3 has 15 amino acids. CDR1 is PRHDT and CDR2 is FYEKMQ in the germline V gene (reference sequence). CDR3 loop: CASSRTQKKGNIQYF. DNA for the CDR3: TGTGCCAGCAGCCGGACTCAGAAGAAAGGGAACATTCAGTACTTC.

This clone was observed at least ten times. This chain connects TRBV7-8 to TRBJ1-4, with D perhaps matching TRBD1 (6 bases). V was clipped by 2 bases and J by 0 bases, with 10 bases between them. The CDR3 contains 16 residues. CDR1 is SGHVS, CDR2 FQNEAQ, per germline. CDR3 residues: CASSLYREATNEKLFF. CDR3 nucleotides: TGTGCCAGCAGCTTATACAGGGAAGCAACTAATGAAAAACTGTTTTTT.

Many counts were recorded for this clone. V is TRBV12-3 or TRBV12-4 and J is TRBJ2-7, with 8 nucleotides matching TRBD2. Unmatched junction bases numbered 5, after V lost 6 bases and J lost 4 bases. This CDR3 region has 13 residues. The CDR3 nucleotides are TGTGCCAGCAGGTCCGGGGGGGCGTACGAGCAGTACTTC. Its protein is CASRSGGAYEQYF.

This sequence joins TRBV27 and TRBJ2-2; 10 positions agree with TRBD2. CDR1 is MNHEY and CDR2 is SMNVEV in the germline V gene (reference sequence). The V and J ends lost 1 base and 8 bases, in that order; junction bases with no gene match: 7. This CDR3 has 16 residues. The CDR3 bases are TGTGCCAGCAGTTTATTGGCTAGCGGGGGTACAGGGGAGCTGTTTTTT. Encoded protein: CASSLLASGGTGELFF.

This clone was observed at least ten times. The chain employs TRBV6-1 and TRBJ2-5, with a tentative D call TRBD2 (6 bases). Germline CDR1 reads MNHNS; CDR2 reads SASEGT. Between the trimmed V and J ends, which lost 2 bases and 3 bases, there was a span of 16 bases. The CDR3 extends over 16 amino acids. The CDR3 spells CASSEIVRGWEETQYF. CDR3 in DNA: TGTGCCAGCAGTGAAATAGTCCGGGGGTGGGAAGAGACCCAGTACTTC.

The J gene is TRBJ2-7, the V gene TRBV30, with D perhaps matching TRBD2 (6 bases). This CDR3 region has 14 residues. Trimming pared 0 bases from V and 2 bases from J, leaving 11 bases between. Germline lookup yields CDR1 GTSNPN and CDR2 SVGIG (reference sequence). The CDR3 loop is CAWSVRRDPYEQYF. In nucleotides, the CDR3 is TGTGCCTGGAGTGTAAGGCGGGACCCCTACGAGCAGTACTTC.

This clone has just a few counts. A much bigger clone sits one base away, suggesting this may be a read error. The V gene is TRBV24-1, the J gene TRBJ2-3; D perhaps matches TRBD2 (6 bases). The CDR3 is made up of 15 amino acids. Germline V lookup: CDR1 KGHDR, CDR2 SFDVKD. The CDR3 loop reads CATSERDFDTYTQYF. CDR3 coding DNA: TGTGCCACCAGTGAACGGGACTTCGACACATATACGCAGTATTTT.

There are many counts of this clone. The V gene is TRBV4-3, the J gene TRBJ1-5, with a weak D call TRBD1 (6 bases). This CDR3 contains 16 residues. Germline-derived CDR1 and CDR2 are LGHNA and YSLEER. Deletions cut 0 bases from V and 9 bases from J, with 18 bases between. CDR3 nucleotides: TGCGCCAGCAGCCAAGATCTGACTCAGGGGCCTGGGCCCCAGCATTTT. The encoded protein is CASSQDLTQGPGPQHF.